These 5 T cell receptor beta chains share one sample of origin, sequenced in a study of blood T cell repertoires in COVID-19. Here immunoSEQ multiplex PCR was the method, and the copy in TCRdb shows in-frame clones only, minus some. Here the sample spans some 230,000 clones, 75% to 85% being singletons. Sequenced material: peripheral blood. All receptors derive from a woman of 80 years or more with COVID-19, enrolled during active disease.

This clone was detected only a few times. The chain has TRBV7-3 and TRBJ1-2; TRBD1 might be the D (5 bases). The germline CDR1 and CDR2 sequences are SGHTA and FQGTGA. The CDR3 length is 13 residues. The germline V and J ends were trimmed by 5 bases and 1 base, with 8 bases remaining between them. The CDR3 DNA follows: TGTGCCAGCAGCCAGGACAATAACTATGGCTACACCTTC. Its translation: CASSQDNNYGYTF.

The V gene is TRBV5-1, the J gene TRBJ1-5; D is perhaps TRBD1 (5 bases). V shed 0 bases and J shed 2 bases, with 9 bases lying between them. Germline values: CDR1 SGHRS, CDR2 YFSETQ. CDR3 length: 15 amino acids. CDR3 region: CASSLAGFGNQPQHF. CDR3 nucleotide sequence: TGCGCCAGCAGCTTGGCAGGGTTTGGCAATCAGCCCCAGCATTTT.

There are a few counts of this clone. The chain joins TRBV15 to TRBJ2-5; 11 bases line up with TRBD2. This CDR3 has 16 residues. Germline CDR1 and CDR2: LNHNV and YYDKDF (reference sequence). With 5 bases clipped from V and 3 bases from J, the junction kept 8 bases outside the gene matches. DNA of the CDR3: TGTGCCACCAGCTACGGACTAGCGGGCCCTAAAGAGACCCAGTACTTC. Its translation: CATSYGLAGPKETQYF.

This clone was counted only a few times. One end of the junction does not line up with germline, which may come from a read error. This rearrangement joins TRBV10-1 to TRBJ2-7, with D perhaps TRBD2 (5 bases). Germline CDR1 WNHNN, CDR2 SYGVQD (reference sequence). This CDR3 comprises 12 residues. Here the CDR3 DNA reads TGCGCCAGCAGTGAGAGGCTCTCAAACGGGAACTTC. Translating it yields CASSERLSNGNF.

This clone came up many times. The chain couples TRBV11-1 to TRBJ1-6, with unresolved D. The CDR3 contains 12 residues. Germline values: CDR1 SGHAT, CDR2 FQDESV (reference sequence). V shed 3 bases and J shed 7 bases, with 4 bases lying between them. CDR3 sequence reads: CASSLANSPLHF. The CDR3 DNA follows: TGTGCCAGCAGCTTGGCCAATTCACCCCTCCACTTT.